This T cell receptor (beta chain) was identified in a study of blood T cell repertoires in COVID-19. As for the study in general: PBMCs, B-cell-depleted T cells, or T cells provided the cDNA or gDNA that made up the material.

In terms of age and location, participants ranged from about 18 to 95 years and lived in about two dozen US areas. Recovered Cohort 3 donors showed two negative PCRs, clearance, or symptom resolution. Authors' methods: Counts of nucleated cells, estimated from reference gene primer amplification, were obtained. Libraries were prepared by immunoSEQ multiplex PCR; TCRdb keeps only in-frame clonotypes and omits some of them. V and J calls and clone size follow that table, whereas D and trimming were derived from the DNA. Among some 340,000 clones listed, around 87% were seen once. Germline CDR1 and CDR2: LNHDA and SQIVND (reference sequence). This CDR3 is built from 14 residues. J lost 3 bases, V lost 5 bases, and 6 bases had no gene match.

Sequenced material: PBMCs or T cells enriched from blood (not recorded which). The receptor was isolated from a woman in her 30s who had recovered from COVID-19. The chain links TRBV19 to TRBJ1-1; 7 bases are a match to TRBD1. CDR3 DNA sequence: TGTGCCAGTAGTTTACAGGGGAGTCACACTGAAGCTTTCTTT. It is translated as CASSLQGSHTEAFF.